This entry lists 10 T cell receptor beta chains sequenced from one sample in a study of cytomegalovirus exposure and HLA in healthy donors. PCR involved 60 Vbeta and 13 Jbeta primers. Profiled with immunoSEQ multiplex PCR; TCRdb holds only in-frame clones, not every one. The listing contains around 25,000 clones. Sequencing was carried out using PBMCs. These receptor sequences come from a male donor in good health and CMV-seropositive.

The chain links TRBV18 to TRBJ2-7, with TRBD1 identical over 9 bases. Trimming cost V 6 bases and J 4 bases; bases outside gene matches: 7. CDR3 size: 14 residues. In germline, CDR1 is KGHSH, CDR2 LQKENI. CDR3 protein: CASSPGTGNYEQYF. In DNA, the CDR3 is TGTGCCAGCTCGCCCGGGACAGGGAATTACGAGCAGTACTTC.

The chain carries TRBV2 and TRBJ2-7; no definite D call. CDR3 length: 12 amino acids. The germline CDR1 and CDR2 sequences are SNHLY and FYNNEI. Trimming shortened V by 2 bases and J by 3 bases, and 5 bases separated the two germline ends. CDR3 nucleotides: TGTGCCAGCAGTGAACAGAACTACGAGCAGTACTTC. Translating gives CASSEQNYEQYF.

The CDR3 DNA reads TGTGCCAGCAGTCTCGGACAGGCCCTCTCCTACGAGCAGTACTTC. Protein sequence: CASSLGQALSYEQYF. The J gene is TRBJ2-7, the V gene TRBV28; 7 bases map to TRBD1. This CDR3 contains 15 residues. Trimming removed 5 bases from V and 0 bases from J; junction bases left unmatched: 7. Germline V gives CDR1 MDHEN, CDR2 SYDVKM.

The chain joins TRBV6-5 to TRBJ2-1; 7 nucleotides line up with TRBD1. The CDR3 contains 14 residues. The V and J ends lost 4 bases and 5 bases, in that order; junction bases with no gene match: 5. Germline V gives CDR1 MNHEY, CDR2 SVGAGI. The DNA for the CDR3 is TGTGCCAGCAGTTCCTGGGACAGTGACAATGAGCAGTTCTTC. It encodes CASSSWDSDNEQFF.

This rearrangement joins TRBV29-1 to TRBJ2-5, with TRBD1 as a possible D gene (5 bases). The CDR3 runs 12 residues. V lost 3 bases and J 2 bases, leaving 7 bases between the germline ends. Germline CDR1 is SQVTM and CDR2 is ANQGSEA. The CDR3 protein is CSVDRAQETQYF. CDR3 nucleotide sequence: TGCAGCGTTGACAGGGCGCAAGAGACCCAGTACTTC.

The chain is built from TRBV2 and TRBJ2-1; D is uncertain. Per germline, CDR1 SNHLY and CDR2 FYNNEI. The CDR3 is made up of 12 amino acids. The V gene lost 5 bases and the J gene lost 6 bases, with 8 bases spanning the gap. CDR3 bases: TGTGCCAGCAGTATGGTCGGCAATGAGCAGTTCTTC. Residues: CASSMVGNEQFF.

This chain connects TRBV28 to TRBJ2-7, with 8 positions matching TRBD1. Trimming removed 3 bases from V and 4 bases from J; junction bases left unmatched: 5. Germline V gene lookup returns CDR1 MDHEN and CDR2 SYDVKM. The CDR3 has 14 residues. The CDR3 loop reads CASSFRDRQYEQYF. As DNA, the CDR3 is TGTGCCAGCAGTTTCCGGGACAGGCAGTACGAGCAGTACTTC. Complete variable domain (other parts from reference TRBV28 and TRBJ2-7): DVKVTQSSRYLVKRTGEKVFLECVQDMDHENMFWYRQDPGLGLRLIYFSYDVKMKEKGDIPEGYSVSREKKERFSLILESASTNQTSMYLCASSFRDRQYEQYFGPGTRLTVT.

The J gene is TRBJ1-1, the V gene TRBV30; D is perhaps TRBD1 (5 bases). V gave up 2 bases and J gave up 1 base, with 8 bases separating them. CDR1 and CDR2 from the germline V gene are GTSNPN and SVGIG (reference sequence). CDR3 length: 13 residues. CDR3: CAWSRQQNTEAFF. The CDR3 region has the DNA TGTGCCTGGAGTCGACAGCAGAACACTGAAGCTTTCTTT.

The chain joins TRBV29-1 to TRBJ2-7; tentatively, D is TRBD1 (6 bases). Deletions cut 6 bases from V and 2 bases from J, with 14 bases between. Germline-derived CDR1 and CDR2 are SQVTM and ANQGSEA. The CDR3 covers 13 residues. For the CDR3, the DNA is TGCAGCGTGAAGGACAGAGTTACCTACGAGCAGTACTTC. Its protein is CSVKDRVTYEQYF.

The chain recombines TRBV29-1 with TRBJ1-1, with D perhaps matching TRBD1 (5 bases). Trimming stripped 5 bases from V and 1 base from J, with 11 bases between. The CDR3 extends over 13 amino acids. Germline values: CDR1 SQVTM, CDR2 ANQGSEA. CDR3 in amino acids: CSVLSGGNTEAFF. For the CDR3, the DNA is TGCAGCGTTCTCAGCGGGGGGAACACTGAAGCTTTCTTT.